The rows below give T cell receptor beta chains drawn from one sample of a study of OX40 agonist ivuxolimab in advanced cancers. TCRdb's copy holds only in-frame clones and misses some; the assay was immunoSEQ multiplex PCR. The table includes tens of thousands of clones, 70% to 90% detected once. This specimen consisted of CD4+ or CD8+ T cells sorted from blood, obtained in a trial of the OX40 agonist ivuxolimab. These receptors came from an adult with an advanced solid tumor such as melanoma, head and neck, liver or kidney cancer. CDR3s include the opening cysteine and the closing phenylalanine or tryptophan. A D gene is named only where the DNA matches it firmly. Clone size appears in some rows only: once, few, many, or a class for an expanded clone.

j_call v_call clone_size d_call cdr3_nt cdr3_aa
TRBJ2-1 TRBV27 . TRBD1 TGTGCCAGCAGTTTACGGGGACAGGGCGAGTTCTTC CASSLRGQGEFF
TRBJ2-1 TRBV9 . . TGTGCCAGCAGCGTAGGGGGGGAGAGGACCGCACCCTACAATGAGCAGTTCTTC CASSVGGERTAPYNEQFF
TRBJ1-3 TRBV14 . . TGTGCCAGCAGCCAAAGGGTCTCATCTGGAAACACCATATATTTT CASSQRVSSGNTIYF
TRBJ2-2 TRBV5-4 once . TGTGCCAGCAGCTTTGGGGGGGCGGATAGGACCGGGGAGCTGTTTTTT CASSFGGADRTGELFF
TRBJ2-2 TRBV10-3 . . TGTGCCATCAGTGATCTGGGTGCGGACACCGGGGAGCTGTTTTTT CAISDLGADTGELFF
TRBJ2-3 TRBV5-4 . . TGTGCCAGCAGCTTGGAACTAGCAGATACGCAGTATTTT CASSLELADTQYF
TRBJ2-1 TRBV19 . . TGTGCCAGTAGACCGGAGGGCATTTACAATGAGCAGTTCTTC CASRPEGIYNEQFF
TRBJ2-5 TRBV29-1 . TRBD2 TGCAGCGCTAGCGGGGGGGAGACCCAGTACTTC CSASGGETQYF
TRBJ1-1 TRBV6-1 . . TGTGCCAGCACTCTTGAACTGAACACTGAAGCTTTCTTT CASTLELNTEAFF
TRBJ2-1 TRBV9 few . TGTGCCAGCAGCGTAGACGCGCCGAGCTCCTACAATGAGCAGTTCTTC CASSVDAPSSYNEQFF
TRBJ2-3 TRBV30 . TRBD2 TGTGCCTGGAGTACTAGCGCGCCCTACAGCACAGATACGCAGTATTTT CAWSTSAPYSTDTQYF
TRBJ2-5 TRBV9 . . TGTGCCAGCAGCGTAGGCCCCCGGGGGCTGGGGGAGACCCAGTACTTC CASSVGPRGLGETQYF
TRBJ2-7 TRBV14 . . TGTGCCAGCAGCCAAGATCTGTCTAGCCGGGACGAGCAGTACTTC CASSQDLSSRDEQYF
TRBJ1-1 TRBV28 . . TGTGCCAGCAGTTTGGGGACCGCTACAGGAGCTTTCTTT CASSLGTATGAFF
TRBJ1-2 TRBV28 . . TGTGCCAGCAGAATCCCCTCAGGGGAAGGGTGGGGCTACACCTTC CASRIPSGEGWGYTF
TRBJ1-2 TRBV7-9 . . TGTGCCAGCACAAGGGGGGAATCTAACTATGGCTACACCTTC CASTRGESNYGYTF
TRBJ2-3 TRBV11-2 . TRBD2 TGTGCCAGCAGCTTTCCTAGCGGGAGGGCCGGGGAGGATACGCAGTATTTT CASSFPSGRAGEDTQYF
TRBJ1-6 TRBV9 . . TGTGCCAGCAGCGCCCACCGACAGGTCACGAATTCACCCCTCCACTTT CASSAHRQVTNSPLHF
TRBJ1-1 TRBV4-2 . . TGTGCCAGCAGCCAACTCATTCTCACAGGGCGTCAGGCTGAAGCTTTCTTT CASSQLILTGRQAEAFF
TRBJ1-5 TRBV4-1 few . TGCGCCAGCAGTTTAGAAATGGATCAGCCCCAGCATTTT CASSLEMDQPQHF
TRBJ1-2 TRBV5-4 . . TGTGCCAGCAGCTCGACCCGAGAAATCTATGGCTACACCTTC CASSSTREIYGYTF
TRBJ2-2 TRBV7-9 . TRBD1 TGCGCCAGCAGCCCCGAAAGGGGACAGGGGGCTCGCACCGGGGAGCTGTTTTTT CASSPERGQGARTGELFF
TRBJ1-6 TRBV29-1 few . TGCAGCGTTGAAGTGGCCTCAGGTTCACCCCTCCACTTT CSVEVASGSPLHF
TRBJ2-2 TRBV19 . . TGTGCCAGTAGCCAGGGGATGGGGACCGGGGAGCTGTTTTTT CASSQGMGTGELFF
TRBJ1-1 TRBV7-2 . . TGTGCCAGCAGCTTATTGAGGTTGAACACTGAAGCTTTCTTT CASSLLRLNTEAFF
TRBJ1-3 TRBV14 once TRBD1 TGTGCCAGCAGCCAAGATTGGGGACAGGGAAGAAACACCATATATTTT CASSQDWGQGRNTIYF
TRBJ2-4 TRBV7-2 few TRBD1 TGTGCCAGCAGCCATCTACAGGGGGCCAAAAACATTCAGTACTTC CASSHLQGAKNIQYF
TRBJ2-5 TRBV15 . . TGTGCCACCAGCAGATTCCCAGGGGCTGAGACCCAGTACTTC CATSRFPGAETQYF
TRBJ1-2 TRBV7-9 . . TGTGCCAGCAGCGCTTCCGTTACCGCTATCAAGGCTAACTATGGCTACACCTTC CASSASVTAIKANYGYTF
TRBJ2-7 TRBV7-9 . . TGTGCCAGCAGTTCTACTCCCGGGAGGGACAGGATCTACGAGCAGTACTTC CASSSTPGRDRIYEQYF
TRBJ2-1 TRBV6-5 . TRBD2 TGTGCCAGCAGTTACTCCCGACTAGCTCCGACCAATGAGCAGTTCTTC CASSYSRLAPTNEQFF
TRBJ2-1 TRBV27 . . TGTGCCAGCAGTCACCCACGGGAGACCTCCTACAATGAGCAGTTCTTC CASSHPRETSYNEQFF
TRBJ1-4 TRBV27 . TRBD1 TGTGCCAGCAGTACCCGGACAGGGGGTAATGAAAAACTGTTTTTT CASSTRTGGNEKLFF
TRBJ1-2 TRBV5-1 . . TGCGCCAGCAGCTTGGGACAGTCGTATGGCTACACCTTC CASSLGQSYGYTF
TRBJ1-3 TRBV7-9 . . TGTGCCAGCAGCTTAGGAGCCGGGACAAACTCTGGAAACACCATATATTTT CASSLGAGTNSGNTIYF
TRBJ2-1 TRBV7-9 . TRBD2 TGTGCCAGCAGCTTAGACGACCCCTCTAGCGGGGCCCTAGAGTTCTTC CASSLDDPSSGALEFF
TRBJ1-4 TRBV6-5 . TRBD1 TGTGCCAGCAGCACTTGGGACAGGGGTAATGAAAAACTGTTTTTT CASSTWDRGNEKLFF
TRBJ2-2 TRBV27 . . TGTGCCAGCAGCCGTGCGGGACTCTACACCGGGGAGCTGTTTTTT CASSRAGLYTGELFF
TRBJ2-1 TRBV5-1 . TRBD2 TGCGCCAGCAGCTTGCTGGTAGCGGGAGGGGGACTTTACAATGAGCAGTTCTTC CASSLLVAGGGLYNEQFF
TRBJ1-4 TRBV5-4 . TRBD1 TGTGCCAGCAGCTATGACAGGGGTGAAAAACTGTTTTTT CASSYDRGEKLFF
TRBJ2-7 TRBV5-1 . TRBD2 TGCGCCAGCAGCCCGGGACTAGCGCCCTACGAGCAGTACTTC CASSPGLAPYEQYF
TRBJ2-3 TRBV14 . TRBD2 TGTGCCAGCAGCCAAGTCCTCCTAGCGGGAGGGTCAGGGACGCAGTATTTT CASSQVLLAGGSGTQYF
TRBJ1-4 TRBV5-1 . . TGCGCCAGCAGCGGTGGGGGGGCAACTAATGAAAAACTGTTTTTT CASSGGGATNEKLFF
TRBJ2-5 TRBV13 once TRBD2 TGTGCCAGCAGCCCACCGCTTAACCTAGCGGGAGGGCTTGAGACCCAGTACTTC CASSPPLNLAGGLETQYF
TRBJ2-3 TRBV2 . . TGTGCCAGCAGTGGGCAGCGGCCGGTCGATACGCAGTATTTT CASSGQRPVDTQYF
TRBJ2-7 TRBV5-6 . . TGTGCCAGCAGCTTGGATTACGGGGGGCTAGCGTCCTACGAGCAGTACTTC CASSLDYGGLASYEQYF
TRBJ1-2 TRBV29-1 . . TGCAGCGCCCACACCTACTATGGCTACACCTTC CSAHTYYGYTF
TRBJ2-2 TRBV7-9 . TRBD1 TGTGCCAGCAGCTTAGTGGGACAGGAATACACCGGGGAGCTGTTTTTT CASSLVGQEYTGELFF
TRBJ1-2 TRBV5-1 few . TGCGCCAGCAGCTTGTCGGGTAGGACAGAGAATATTTATGGCTACACCTTC CASSLSGRTENIYGYTF
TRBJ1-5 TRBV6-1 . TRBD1 TGTGCCAGCAGGGGTATAGGGGGCTGGGATCAGCCCCAGCATTTT CASRGIGGWDQPQHF